This TCR beta chain was captured by sequencing in a study of cytomegalovirus exposure and HLA in healthy donors. The CDR3 is made up of 16 amino acids. V lost 3 bases, J lost 4 bases, and 6 bases stayed unmatched. Germline assignment: CDR1 SGHTA and CDR2 FQGTGA. PCR was performed using 60 Vbeta and 13 Jbeta primers. Using immunoSEQ multiplex PCR, the repertoire was profiled, and TCRdb retains in-frame clones only, with some absent. The table lists roughly 190,000 clones, roughly 86% of them singletons. General study points: The productive fraction for most TCR beta V segments was about 90% or about 30% in an earlier analysis. In a later analysis, productive TCRs from donors in an Asian-associated ancestry cluster reportedly carried fewer N-insertions than the cohort mean. A later analysis found common viral pathogens apparently linked to several of the most significant clusters.

Although they were nominally healthy when sampled, donors likely had unrecorded immune exposures. This clone was found a few times. Its antigen is as yet unknown. The genes are TRBV7-3 and TRBJ2-6; TRBD2 agrees at 7 bases. The sample consisted of PBMCs. This clonotype was obtained from a man between 35 and 55 years old in good health and CMV-seropositive. This CDR3 reads CASSFLVGGGANVLTF. The CDR3 bases are TGTGCCAGCAGCTTCCTGGTGGGAGGGGGGGCCAACGTCCTGACTTTC.